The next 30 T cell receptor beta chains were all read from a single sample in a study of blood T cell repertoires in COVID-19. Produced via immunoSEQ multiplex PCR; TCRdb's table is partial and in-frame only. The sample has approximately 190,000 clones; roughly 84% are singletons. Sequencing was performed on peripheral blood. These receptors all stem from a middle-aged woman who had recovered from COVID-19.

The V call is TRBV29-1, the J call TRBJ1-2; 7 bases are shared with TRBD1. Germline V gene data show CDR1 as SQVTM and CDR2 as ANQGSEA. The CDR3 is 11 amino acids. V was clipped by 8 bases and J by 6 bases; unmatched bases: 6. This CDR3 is CSSRQGDGYTF. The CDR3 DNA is TGCAGCTCGAGACAGGGAGATGGCTACACCTTC.

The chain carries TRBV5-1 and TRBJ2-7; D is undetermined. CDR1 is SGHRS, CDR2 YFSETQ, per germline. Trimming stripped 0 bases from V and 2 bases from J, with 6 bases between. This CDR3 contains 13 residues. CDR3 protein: CASSLDSTYEQYF. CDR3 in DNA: TGCGCCAGCAGCTTGGACAGCACCTACGAGCAGTACTTC.

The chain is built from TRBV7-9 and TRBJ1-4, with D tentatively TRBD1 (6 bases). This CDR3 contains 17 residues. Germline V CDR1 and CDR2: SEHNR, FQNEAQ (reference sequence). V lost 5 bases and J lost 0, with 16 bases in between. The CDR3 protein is CASSLRQERTTNEKLFF. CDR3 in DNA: TGTGCCAGCAGCCTACGACAGGAGCGCACAACTAATGAAAAACTGTTTTTT.

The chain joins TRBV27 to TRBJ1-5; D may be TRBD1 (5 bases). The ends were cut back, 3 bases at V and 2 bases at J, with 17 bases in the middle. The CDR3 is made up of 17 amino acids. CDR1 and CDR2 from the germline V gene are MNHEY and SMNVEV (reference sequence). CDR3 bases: TGTGCCAGCAGTTTTCGCAGTGTCCCGGGGGGCAATCAGCCCCAGCATTTT. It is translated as CASSFRSVPGGNQPQHF.

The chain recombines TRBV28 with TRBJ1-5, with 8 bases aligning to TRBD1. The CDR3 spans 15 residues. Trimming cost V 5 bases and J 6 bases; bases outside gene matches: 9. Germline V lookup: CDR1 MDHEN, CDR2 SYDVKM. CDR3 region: CASSPRDRWVQPQHF. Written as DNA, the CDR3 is TGTGCCAGCAGTCCTCGGGACAGGTGGGTTCAGCCCCAGCATTTT.

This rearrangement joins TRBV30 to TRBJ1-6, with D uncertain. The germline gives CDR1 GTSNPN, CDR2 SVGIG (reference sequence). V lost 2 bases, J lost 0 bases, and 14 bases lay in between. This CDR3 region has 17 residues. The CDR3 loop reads CAWSPPYSRSYNSPLHF. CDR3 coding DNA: TGTGCCTGGAGTCCACCCTACAGCCGCTCCTATAATTCACCCCTCCACTTT.

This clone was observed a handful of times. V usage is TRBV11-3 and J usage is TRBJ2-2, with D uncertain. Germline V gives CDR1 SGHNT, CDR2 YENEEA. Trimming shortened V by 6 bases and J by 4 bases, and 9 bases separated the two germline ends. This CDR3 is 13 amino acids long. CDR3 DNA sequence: TGTGCCAGCAGGACTCGTGGCACCGGGGAGCTGTTTTTT. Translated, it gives CASRTRGTGELFF.

CDR3 coding DNA: TGTGCCAGCCGACAGGGGGCTAGGGGAAACACCATATATTTT. Protein: CASRQGARGNTIYF. The V gene is TRBV27, the J gene TRBJ1-3; TRBD1 aligns across 10 bases. The V gene's germline CDR1 is MNHEY and CDR2 SMNVEV (reference sequence). The CDR3 totals 14 residues. V lost 8 bases to trimming and J lost 4 bases; unmatched junction nucleotides: 5.

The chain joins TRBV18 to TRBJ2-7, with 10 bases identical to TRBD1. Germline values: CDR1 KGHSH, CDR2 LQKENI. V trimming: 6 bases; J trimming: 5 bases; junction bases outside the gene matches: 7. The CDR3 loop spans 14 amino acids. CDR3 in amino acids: CASSPGQGFDEQYF. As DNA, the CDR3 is TGTGCCAGCTCCCCGGGACAGGGGTTCGACGAGCAGTACTTC. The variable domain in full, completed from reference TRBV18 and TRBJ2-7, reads NAGVMQNPRHLVRRRGQEARLRCSPMKGHSHVYWYRQLPEEGLKFMVYLQKENIIDESGMPKERFSAEFPKEGPSILRIQQVVRGDSAAYFCASSPGQGFDEQYFGPGTRLTVT.

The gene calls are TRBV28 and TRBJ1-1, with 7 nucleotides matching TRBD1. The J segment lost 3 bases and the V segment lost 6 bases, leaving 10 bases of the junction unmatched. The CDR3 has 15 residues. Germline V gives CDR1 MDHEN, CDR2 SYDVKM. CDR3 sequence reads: CASRPGARGDTEAFF. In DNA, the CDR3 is TGTGCCAGCAGACCCGGGGCCAGGGGGGACACTGAAGCTTTCTTT.

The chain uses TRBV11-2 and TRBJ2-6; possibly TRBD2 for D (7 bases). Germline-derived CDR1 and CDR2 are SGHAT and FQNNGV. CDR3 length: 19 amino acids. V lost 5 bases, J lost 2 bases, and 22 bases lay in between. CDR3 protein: CASSTTLASGGPGANVLTF. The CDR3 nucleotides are TGTGCCAGCAGCACAACCCTCGCCTCGGGGGGCCCTGGGGCCAACGTCCTGACTTTC.

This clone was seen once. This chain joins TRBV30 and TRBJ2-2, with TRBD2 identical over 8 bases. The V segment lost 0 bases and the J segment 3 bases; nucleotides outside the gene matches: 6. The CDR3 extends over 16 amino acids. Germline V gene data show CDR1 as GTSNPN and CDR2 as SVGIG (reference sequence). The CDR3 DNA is TGTGCCTGGAGTGTATCACGGGGGGGACACACCGGGGAGCTGTTTTTT. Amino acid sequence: CAWSVSRGGHTGELFF.

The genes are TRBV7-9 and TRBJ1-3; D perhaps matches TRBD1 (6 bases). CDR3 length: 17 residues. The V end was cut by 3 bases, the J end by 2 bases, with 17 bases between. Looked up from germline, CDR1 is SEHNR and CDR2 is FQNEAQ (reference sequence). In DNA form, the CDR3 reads TGTGCCAGCAGCTTCGGGACACCTCAGTTACCTGGAAACACCATATATTTT. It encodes CASSFGTPQLPGNTIYF.

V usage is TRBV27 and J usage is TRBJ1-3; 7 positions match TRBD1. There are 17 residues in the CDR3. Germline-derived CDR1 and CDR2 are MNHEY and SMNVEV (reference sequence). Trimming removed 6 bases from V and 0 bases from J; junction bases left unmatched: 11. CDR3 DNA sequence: TGTGCCAGCAGGCGAAAGCCGACAGGGATCTCTGGAAACACCATATATTTT. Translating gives CASRRKPTGISGNTIYF.

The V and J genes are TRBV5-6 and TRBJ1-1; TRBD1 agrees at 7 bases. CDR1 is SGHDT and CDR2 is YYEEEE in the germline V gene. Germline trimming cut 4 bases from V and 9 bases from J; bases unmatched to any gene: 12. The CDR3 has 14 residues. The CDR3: CASSPTGKDEKAFF. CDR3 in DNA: TGTGCCAGCAGCCCGACAGGGAAAGACGAAAAAGCTTTCTTT.

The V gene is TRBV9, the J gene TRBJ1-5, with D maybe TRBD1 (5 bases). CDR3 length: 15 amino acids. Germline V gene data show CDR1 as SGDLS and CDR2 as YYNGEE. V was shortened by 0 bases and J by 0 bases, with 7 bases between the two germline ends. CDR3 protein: CASSVEGNSNQPQHF. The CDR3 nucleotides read TGTGCCAGCAGCGTAGAGGGGAATAGCAATCAGCCCCAGCATTTT. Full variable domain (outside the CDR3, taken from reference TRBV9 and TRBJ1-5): DSGVTQTPKHLITATGQRVTLRCSPRSGDLSVYWYQQSLDQGLQFLIQYYNGEERAKGNILERFSAQQFPDLHSELNLSSLELGDSALYFCASSVEGNSNQPQHFGDGTRLSIL.

CDR3 in amino acids: CAISESQGGFTDTQYF. CDR3 nucleotides: TGTGCCATCAGTGAGTCCCAAGGCGGGTTCACAGATACGCAGTATTTT. This rearrangement joins TRBV10-3 to TRBJ2-3, with a weak D call TRBD2 (5 bases). This CDR3 is 16 amino acids long. Germline lookup yields CDR1 ENHRY and CDR2 SYGVKD. V was shortened by 0 bases and J by 2 bases, with 12 bases between the two germline ends.

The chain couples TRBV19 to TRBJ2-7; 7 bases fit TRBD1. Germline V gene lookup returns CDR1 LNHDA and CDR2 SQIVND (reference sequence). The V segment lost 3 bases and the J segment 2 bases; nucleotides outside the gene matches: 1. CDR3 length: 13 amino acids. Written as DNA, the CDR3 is TGTGCCAGTAGTATGACAGGGACCTACGAGCAGTACTTC. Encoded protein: CASSMTGTYEQYF.

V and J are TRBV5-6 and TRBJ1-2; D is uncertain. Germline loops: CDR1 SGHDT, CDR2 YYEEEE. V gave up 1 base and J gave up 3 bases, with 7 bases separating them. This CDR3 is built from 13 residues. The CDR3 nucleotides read TGTGCCAGCAGCTTGCCGGCGGACTATGGCTACACCTTC. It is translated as CASSLPADYGYTF.

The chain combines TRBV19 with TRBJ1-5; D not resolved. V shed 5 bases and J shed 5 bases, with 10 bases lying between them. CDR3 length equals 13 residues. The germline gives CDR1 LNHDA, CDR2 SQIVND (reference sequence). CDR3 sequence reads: CASSLPGDQPQHF. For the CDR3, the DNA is TGTGCCAGTAGTCTTCCCGGGGATCAGCCCCAGCATTTT.

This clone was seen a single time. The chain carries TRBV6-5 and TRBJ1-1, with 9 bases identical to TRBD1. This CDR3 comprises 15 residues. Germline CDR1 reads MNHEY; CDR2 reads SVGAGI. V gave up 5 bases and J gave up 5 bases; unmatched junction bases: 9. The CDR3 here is CASSLKWDRVTEAFF. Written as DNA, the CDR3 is TGTGCCAGCAGTCTGAAGTGGGACAGGGTGACTGAAGCTTTCTTT.

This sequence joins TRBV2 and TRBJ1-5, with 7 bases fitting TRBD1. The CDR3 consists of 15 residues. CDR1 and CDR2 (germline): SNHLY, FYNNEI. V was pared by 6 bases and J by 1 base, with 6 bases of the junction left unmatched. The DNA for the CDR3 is TGTGCCAGCAGGGGCGACAGGGTCAGCAATCAGCCCCAGCATTTT. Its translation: CASRGDRVSNQPQHF.

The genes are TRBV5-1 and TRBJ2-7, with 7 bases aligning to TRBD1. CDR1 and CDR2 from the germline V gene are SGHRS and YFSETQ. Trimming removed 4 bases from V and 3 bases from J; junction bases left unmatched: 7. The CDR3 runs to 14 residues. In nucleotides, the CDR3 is TGCGCCAGCAGCCCCGGATGGGACAGCTACGAGCAGTACTTC. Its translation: CASSPGWDSYEQYF.

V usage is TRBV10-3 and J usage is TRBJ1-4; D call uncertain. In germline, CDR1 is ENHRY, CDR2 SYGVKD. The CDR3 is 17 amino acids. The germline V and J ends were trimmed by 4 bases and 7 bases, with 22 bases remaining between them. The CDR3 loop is CAISASQVGGRREKLFF. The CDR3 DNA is TGTGCCATCAGTGCGTCGCAGGTTGGAGGACGCCGTGAAAAACTGTTTTTT.

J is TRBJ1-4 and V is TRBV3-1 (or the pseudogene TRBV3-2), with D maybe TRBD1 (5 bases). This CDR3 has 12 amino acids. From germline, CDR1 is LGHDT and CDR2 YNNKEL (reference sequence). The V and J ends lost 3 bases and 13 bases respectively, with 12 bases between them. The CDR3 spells CASSQDDRILFF. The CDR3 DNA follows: TGTGCCAGCAGCCAGGACGACAGAATACTGTTTTTT.

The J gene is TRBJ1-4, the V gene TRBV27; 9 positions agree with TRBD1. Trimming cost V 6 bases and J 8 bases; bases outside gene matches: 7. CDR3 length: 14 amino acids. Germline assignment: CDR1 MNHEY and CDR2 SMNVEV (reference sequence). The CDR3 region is CASSPGQGGEKLFF. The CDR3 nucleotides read TGTGCCAGCAGCCCGGGACAGGGAGGCGAAAAACTGTTTTTT. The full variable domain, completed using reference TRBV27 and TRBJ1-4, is EAQVTQNPRYLITVTGKKLTVTCSQNMNHEYMSWYRQDPGLGLRQIYYSMNVEVTDKGDVPEGYKVSRKEKRNFPLILESPSPNQTSLYFCASSPGQGGEKLFFGSGTQLSVL.

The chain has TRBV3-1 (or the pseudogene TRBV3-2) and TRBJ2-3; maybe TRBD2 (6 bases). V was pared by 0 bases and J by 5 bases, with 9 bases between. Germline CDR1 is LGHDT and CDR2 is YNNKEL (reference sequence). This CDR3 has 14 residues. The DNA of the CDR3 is TGTGCCAGCAGCCAAGAGGGGGGTGGAGATACGCAGTATTTT. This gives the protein CASSQEGGGDTQYF.

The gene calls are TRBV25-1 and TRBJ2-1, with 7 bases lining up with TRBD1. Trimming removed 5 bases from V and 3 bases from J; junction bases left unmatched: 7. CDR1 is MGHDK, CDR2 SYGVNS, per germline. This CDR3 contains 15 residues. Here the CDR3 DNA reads TGTGCCAGCAGTCCCAACAGGGGCCTCTACAATGAGCAGTTCTTC. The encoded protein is CASSPNRGLYNEQFF.

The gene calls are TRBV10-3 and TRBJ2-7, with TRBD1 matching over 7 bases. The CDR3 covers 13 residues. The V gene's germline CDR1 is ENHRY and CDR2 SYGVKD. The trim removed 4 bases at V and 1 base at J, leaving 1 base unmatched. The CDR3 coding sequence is TGTGCCATCAGTGCAGGGGGATCCTACGAGCAGTACTTC. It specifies CAISAGGSYEQYF.

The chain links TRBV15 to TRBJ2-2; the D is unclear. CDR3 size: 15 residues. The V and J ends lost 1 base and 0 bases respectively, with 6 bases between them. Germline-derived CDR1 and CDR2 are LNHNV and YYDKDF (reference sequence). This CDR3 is CATSRAGSNTGELFF. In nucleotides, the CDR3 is TGTGCCACCAGCAGAGCCGGGTCGAACACCGGGGAGCTGTTTTTT.